What follows are 14 T cell receptor beta chains derived from one specimen sequenced in a study of CD8 T cells in ankylosing spondylitis. Study-level findings and limits: Roughly eight highly homologous variants made up a TCR beta motif that seemed to typify ankylosing spondylitis blood.

MiXCR, run by TCRdb on the 5' RACE reads, gives a single entry per CDR3 protein. The table records under 550,000 distinct CDR3 sequences, about 24% of them present only once. These TCRs' antigens remain unknown. Sequencing was carried out using blood, either unsorted or a sorted T cell fraction (not recorded which). The receptor set was obtained from a male donor with ankylosing spondylitis.

The chain couples TRBV6-2 or TRBV6-3 to TRBJ2-7; TRBD2 agrees at 11 bases. Germline V gene data show CDR1 as MNHEY and CDR2 as SVGEGT. V gave up 0 bases and J gave up 0 bases; unmatched junction bases: 4. The CDR3 contains 17 residues. CDR3 DNA sequence: TGTGCCAGCAGTTACTCGCCCGGGACTAGCGGCTCCTACGAGCAGTACTTC. It yields the protein CASSYSPGTSGSYEQYF.

This clonotype appeared a single time. This sequence joins TRBV5-1 and TRBJ1-2; D gene uncertain. The CDR3 has 16 residues. The V end was cut by 0 bases, the J end by 4 bases, with 16 bases between. Per the germline V gene, CDR1 is SGHRS and CDR2 is YFSETQ. CDR3 in amino acids: CASSLGAVRTGYGYTF. The CDR3 DNA reads TGCGCCAGCAGCTTGGGGGCGGTTCGAACTGGCTATGGCTACACCTTC.

The sample holds a few counts of this clonotype. The chain uses TRBV30 and TRBJ2-2; no firm D call. V lost 3 bases, J lost 0 bases, and 11 bases lay in between. Germline lookup yields CDR1 GTSNPN and CDR2 SVGIG (reference sequence). The CDR3 runs 15 residues. CDR3 protein: CAWRTVRPNTGELFF. The CDR3 nucleotides read TGTGCCTGGAGAACGGTCCGACCGAACACCGGGGAGCTGTTTTTT.

The chain uses TRBV18 and TRBJ2-1; D uncertain. Germline V CDR1 and CDR2: KGHSH, LQKENI. V lost 0 bases and J lost 8, with 8 bases in between. There are 13 residues in the CDR3. CDR3 coding DNA: TGTGCCAGCTCACCACCGAATCTTGATGAGCAGTTCTTC. This gives the protein CASSPPNLDEQFF.

The chain couples TRBV5-5 to TRBJ2-3; 7 bases map to TRBD1. Germline CDR1 is SGHKS and CDR2 is YYEKEE (reference sequence). Trimming took 0 bases from V and 2 from J; bases not matched to a gene: 9. CDR3 length equals 17 residues. Here the CDR3 reads CASSLGEGQNPTDTQYF. The CDR3 DNA is TGTGCCAGCAGCTTGGGCGAGGGACAGAATCCCACAGATACGCAGTATTTT.

This chain joins TRBV6-1 and TRBJ1-1, with D maybe TRBD1 (6 bases). Trimming took 6 bases from V and 4 from J, leaving 12 bases between them. Looked up from germline, CDR1 is MNHNS and CDR2 is SASEGT. This CDR3 is 13 amino acids long. The CDR3 DNA follows: TGTGCCAGCAGGGCAGGGGTGGGCACTGAAGCTTTCTTT. Translated: CASRAGVGTEAFF.

The J gene is TRBJ1-5, the V gene TRBV20-1; 7 bases are shared with TRBD1. Germline CDR1 DFQATT, CDR2 SNEGSKA (reference sequence). CDR3 length: 13 residues. The V segment lost 3 bases and the J segment 3 bases; nucleotides outside the gene matches: 2. The CDR3, as DNA: TGCAGTGCTAGTCAGGGGGTCAATCAGCCCCAGCATTTT. Its protein product is CSASQGVNQPQHF.

In its sample, this clonotype was seen many times. The chain carries TRBV12-3 or TRBV12-4 and TRBJ2-7; 8 positions match TRBD2. This CDR3 comprises 13 residues. V shed 6 bases and J 4 bases; nucleotides not matched to a gene: 5. The CDR3: CASSLGGGYEQYV. The CDR3 nucleotides are TGTGCCAGCAGCCTCGGGGGGGGGTACGAGCAGTACGTC.

The chain couples TRBV29-1 to TRBJ2-1, with D possibly matching TRBD1 (5 bases). The CDR3 is 13 residues long. Deletions cut 7 bases from V and 5 bases from J, with 15 bases between. The V gene's germline CDR1 is SQVTM and CDR2 ANQGSEA. The CDR3 sequence: CSAIRTINNEQFF. Written as DNA, the CDR3 is TGCAGCGCGATTCGGACAATCAACAATGAGCAGTTCTTC.

The chain combines TRBV29-1 with TRBJ1-1; no definite D call. This CDR3 has 14 residues. CDR1 and CDR2 (germline): SQVTM, ANQGSEA. Trimming cost V 6 bases and J 1 base, with 15 bases left between them. CDR3 sequence reads: CSVHKGRTNTEAFF. CDR3 sequence (DNA): TGCAGCGTCCACAAAGGTCGTACGAACACTGAAGCTTTCTTT.

This clonotype was observed a few times. The J gene is TRBJ2-1, the V gene TRBV20-1, with 9 bases matching TRBD1. CDR1 and CDR2 from the germline V gene are DFQATT and SNEGSKA (reference sequence). The CDR3 length is 14 residues. The J segment lost 7 bases and the V segment lost 4 bases, leaving 8 bases of the junction unmatched. The DNA for the CDR3 is TGCAGTGCTAAGGTCGGGACAGGGAGAAATGAGCAGTTCTTC. Its translation is CSAKVGTGRNEQFF.

This clonotype has just a few counts. The chain is built from TRBV29-1 and TRBJ2-1, with 10 bases that match TRBD1. The J segment lost 8 bases and the V segment lost 7 bases, leaving 5 bases of the junction unmatched. Germline values: CDR1 SQVTM, CDR2 ANQGSEA. The CDR3 runs 12 residues. CDR3 in amino acids: CSAKTGGDEQFF. CDR3 DNA sequence: TGCAGCGCAAAGACAGGGGGCGATGAGCAGTTCTTC.

The CDR3 reads CASKKGGTEAFF. Written as DNA, the CDR3 is TGTGCCAGCAAGAAGGGAGGGACAGAAGCTTTCTTT. The rearrangement joins TRBV2 to TRBJ1-1, with D perhaps matching TRBD1 (6 bases). The CDR3 covers 12 residues. V gave up 7 bases and J gave up 8 bases, with 14 bases separating them. Germline-derived CDR1 and CDR2 are SNHLY and FYNNEI.

This clonotype has just one count. DNA of the CDR3: TGTGCCAGCAGCCACACCGGGTGGTACTATGGCTACACCTTC. Protein sequence: CASSHTGWYYGYTF. This rearrangement joins TRBV3-1 to TRBJ1-2; unclear D gene. V dropped 3 bases and J dropped 3 bases, with 11 bases sitting between them. Germline-derived CDR1 and CDR2 are LGHDT and YNNKEL (reference sequence). This CDR3 has 14 amino acids.